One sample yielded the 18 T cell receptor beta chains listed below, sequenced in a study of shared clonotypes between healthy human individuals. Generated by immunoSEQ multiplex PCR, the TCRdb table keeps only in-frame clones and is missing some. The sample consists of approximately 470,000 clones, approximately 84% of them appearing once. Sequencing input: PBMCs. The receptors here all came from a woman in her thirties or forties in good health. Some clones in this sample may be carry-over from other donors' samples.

This chain's CDR3 is CASSMGQSFSYEQYF. The CDR3 DNA sequence: TGTGCCAGCAGTATGGGACAGAGTTTCTCCTACGAGCAGTACTTC. V and J are TRBV28 and TRBJ2-7; 7 bases are a match to TRBD1. CDR3 length equals 15 residues. Germline CDR1 is MDHEN and CDR2 is SYDVKM. Unmatched junction bases numbered 7, after V lost 5 bases and J lost 0 bases. Together with reference TRBV28 and TRBJ2-7, the CDR3 gives the full variable domain: DVKVTQSSRYLVKRTGEKVFLECVQDMDHENMFWYRQDPGLGLRLIYFSYDVKMKEKGDIPEGYSVSREKKERFSLILESASTNQTSMYLCASSMGQSFSYEQYFGPGTRLTVT.

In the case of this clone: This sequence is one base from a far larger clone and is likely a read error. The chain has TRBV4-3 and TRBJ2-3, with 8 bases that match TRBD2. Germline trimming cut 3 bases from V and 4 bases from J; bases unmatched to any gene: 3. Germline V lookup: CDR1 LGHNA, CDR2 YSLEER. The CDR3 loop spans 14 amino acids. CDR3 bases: TGCGCCAGCAGCCAGGGACTAGAGCCAGATACGCAGTATTTT. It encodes CASSQGLEPDTQYF.

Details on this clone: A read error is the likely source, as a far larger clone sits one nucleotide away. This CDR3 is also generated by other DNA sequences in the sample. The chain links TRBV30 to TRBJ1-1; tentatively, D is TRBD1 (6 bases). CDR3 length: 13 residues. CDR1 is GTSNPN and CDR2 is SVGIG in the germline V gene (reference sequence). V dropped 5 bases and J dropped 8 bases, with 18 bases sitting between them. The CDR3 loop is CAWSRTAGTEAFF. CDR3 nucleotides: TGTGCCTGGTCCCGGACAGCTGGGACCGAAGCTTTCTTT.

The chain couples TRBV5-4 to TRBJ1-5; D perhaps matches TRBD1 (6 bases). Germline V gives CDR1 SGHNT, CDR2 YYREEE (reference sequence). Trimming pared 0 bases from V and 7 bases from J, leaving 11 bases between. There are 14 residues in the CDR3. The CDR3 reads CASSLADSGQPQHF. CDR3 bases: TGTGCCAGCAGCTTGGCGGACAGTGGGCAGCCCCAGCATTTT.

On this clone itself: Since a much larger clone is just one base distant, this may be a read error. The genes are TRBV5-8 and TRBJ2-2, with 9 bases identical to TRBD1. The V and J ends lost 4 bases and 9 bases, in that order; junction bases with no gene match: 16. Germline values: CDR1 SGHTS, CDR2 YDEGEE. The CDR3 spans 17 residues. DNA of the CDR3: TGTGCCAGCAGCCCCACTTTTCCGGGACAGGGAACCTGGGAGCTGTTTTTT. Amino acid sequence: CASSPTFPGQGTWELFF.

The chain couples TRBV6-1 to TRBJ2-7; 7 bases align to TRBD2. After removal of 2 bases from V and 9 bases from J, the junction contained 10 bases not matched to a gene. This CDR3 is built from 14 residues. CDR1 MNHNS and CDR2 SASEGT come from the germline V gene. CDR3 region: CASSEHGGTQGQYF. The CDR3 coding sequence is TGTGCCAGCAGTGAACACGGGGGGACCCAGGGGCAGTACTTC.

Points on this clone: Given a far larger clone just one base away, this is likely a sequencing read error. The CDR3 is CAGSFLGSSGNTIYF. The CDR3 bases are TGTGCCGGCAGCTTCCTGGGAAGCTCTGGAAACACCATATATTTT. The chain links TRBV5-6 to TRBJ1-3; D unresolved. The CDR3 loop spans 15 amino acids. Per the germline V gene, CDR1 is SGHDT and CDR2 is YYEEEE.

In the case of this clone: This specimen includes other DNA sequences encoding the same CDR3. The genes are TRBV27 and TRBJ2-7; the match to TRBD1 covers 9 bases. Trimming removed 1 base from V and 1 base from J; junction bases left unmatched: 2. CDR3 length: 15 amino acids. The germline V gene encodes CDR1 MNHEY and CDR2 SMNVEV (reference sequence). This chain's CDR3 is CASSLLGQGSYEQYF. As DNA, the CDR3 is TGTGCCAGCAGTTTATTGGGACAGGGATCCTACGAGCAGTACTTC.

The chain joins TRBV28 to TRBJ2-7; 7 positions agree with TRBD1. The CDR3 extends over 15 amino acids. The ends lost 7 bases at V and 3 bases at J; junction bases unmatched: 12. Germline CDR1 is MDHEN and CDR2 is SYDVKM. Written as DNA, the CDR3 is TGTGCCAGCAACCGCCGGGACAGTACTCACTACGAGCAGTACTTC. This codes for CASNRRDSTHYEQYF.

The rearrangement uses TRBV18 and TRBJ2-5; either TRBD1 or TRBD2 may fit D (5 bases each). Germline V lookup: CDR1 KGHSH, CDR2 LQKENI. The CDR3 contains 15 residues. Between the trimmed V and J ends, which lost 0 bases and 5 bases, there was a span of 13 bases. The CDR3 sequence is CASSPPGLAEETQYF. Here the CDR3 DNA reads TGTGCCAGCTCACCACCGGGGCTAGCAGAGGAGACCCAGTACTTC. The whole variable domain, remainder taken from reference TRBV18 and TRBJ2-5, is NAGVMQNPRHLVRRRGQEARLRCSPMKGHSHVYWYRQLPEEGLKFMVYLQKENIIDESGMPKERFSAEFPKEGPSILRIQQVVRGDSAAYFCASSPPGLAEETQYFGPGTRLLVL.

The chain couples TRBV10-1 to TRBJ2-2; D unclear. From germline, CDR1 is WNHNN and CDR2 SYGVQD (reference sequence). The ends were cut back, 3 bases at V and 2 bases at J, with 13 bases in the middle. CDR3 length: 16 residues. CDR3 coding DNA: TGCGCCAGCAGTGAAAGGGCTATGACTAACACCGGGGAGCTGTTTTTT. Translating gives CASSERAMTNTGELFF.

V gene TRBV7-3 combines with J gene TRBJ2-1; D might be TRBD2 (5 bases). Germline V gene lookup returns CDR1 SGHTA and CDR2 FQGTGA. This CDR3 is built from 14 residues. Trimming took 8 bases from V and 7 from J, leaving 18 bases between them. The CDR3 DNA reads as TGTGCCAGCGGCCCGGACCCGAGCGGAAATGAGCAGTTCTTC. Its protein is CASGPDPSGNEQFF.

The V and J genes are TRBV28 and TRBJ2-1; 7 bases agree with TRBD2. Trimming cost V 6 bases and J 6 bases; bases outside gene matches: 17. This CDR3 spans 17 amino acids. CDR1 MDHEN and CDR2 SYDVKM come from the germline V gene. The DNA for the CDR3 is TGTGCCAGCAGCTCTAAGAGCGGGCTAGCGGTAGTCAATGAGCAGTTCTTC. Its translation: CASSSKSGLAVVNEQFF.

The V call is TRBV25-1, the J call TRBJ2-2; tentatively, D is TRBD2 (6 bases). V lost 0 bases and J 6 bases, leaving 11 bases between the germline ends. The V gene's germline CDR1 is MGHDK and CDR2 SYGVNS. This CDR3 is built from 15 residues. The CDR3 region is CASSEYRGGSGELFF. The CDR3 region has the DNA TGTGCCAGCAGTGAATATCGGGGAGGCTCCGGGGAGCTGTTTTTT.

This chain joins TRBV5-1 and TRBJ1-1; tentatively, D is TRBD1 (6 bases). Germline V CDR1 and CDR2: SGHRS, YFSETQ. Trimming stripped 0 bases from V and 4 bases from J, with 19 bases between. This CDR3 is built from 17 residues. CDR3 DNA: TGCGCCAGCAGCTTGGCCCCGGACAGAGCCCCGACCACTGAAGCTTTCTTT. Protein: CASSLAPDRAPTTEAFF.

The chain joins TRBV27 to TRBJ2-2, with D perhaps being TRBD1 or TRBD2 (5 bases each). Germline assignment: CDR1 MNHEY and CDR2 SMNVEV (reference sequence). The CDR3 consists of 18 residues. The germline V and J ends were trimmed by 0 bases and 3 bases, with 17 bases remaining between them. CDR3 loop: CASSLSRRRGAHTGELFF. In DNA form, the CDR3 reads TGTGCCAGCAGTTTATCGCGACGTAGGGGAGCGCACACCGGGGAGCTGTTTTTT.

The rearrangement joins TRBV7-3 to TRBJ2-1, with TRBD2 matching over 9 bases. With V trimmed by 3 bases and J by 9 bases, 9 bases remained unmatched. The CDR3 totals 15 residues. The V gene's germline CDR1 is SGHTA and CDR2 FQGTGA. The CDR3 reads CASSFRASGMGEQFF. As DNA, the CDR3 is TGTGCCAGCAGCTTCCGGGCTAGCGGGATGGGTGAGCAGTTCTTC. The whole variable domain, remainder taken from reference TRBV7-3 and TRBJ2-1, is GAGVSQTPSNKVTEKGKYVELRCDPISGHTALYWYRQSLGQGPEFLIYFQGTGAADDSGLPNDRFFAVRPEGSVSTLKIQRTERGDSAVYLCASSFRASGMGEQFFGPGTRLTVL.

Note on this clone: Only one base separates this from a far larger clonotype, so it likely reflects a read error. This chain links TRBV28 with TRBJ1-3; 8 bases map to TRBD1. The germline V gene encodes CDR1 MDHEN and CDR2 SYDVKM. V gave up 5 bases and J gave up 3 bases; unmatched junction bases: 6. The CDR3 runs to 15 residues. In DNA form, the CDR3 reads TGTGCCAGCAGTGACGGGACAGGACATGGAAACACCATATATTTT. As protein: CASSDGTGHGNTIYF.